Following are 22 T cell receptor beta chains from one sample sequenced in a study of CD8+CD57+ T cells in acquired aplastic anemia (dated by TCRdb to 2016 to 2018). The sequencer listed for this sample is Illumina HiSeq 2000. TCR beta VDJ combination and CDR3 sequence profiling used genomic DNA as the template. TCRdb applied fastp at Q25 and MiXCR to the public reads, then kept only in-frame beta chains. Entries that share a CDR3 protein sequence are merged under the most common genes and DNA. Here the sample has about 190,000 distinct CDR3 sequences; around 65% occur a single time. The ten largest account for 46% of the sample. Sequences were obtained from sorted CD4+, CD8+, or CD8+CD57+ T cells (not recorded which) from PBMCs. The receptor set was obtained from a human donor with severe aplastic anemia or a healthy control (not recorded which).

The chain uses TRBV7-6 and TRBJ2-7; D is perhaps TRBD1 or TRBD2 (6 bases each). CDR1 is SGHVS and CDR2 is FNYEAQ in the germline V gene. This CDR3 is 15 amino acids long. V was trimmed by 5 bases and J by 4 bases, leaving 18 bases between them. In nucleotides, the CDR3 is TGTGCCAGCAGCCCGGACGCGGGGCAGGGGTACGAGCAGTACTTC. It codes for CASSPDAGQGYEQYF.

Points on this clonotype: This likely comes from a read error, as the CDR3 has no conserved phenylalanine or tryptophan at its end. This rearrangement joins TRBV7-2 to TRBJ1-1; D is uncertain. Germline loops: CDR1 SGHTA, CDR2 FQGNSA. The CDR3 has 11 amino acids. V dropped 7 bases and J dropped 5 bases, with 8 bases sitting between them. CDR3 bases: TGTGCCAGCACCTCGGGGACTGAAGCTTTCCTT. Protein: CASTSGTEAFL.

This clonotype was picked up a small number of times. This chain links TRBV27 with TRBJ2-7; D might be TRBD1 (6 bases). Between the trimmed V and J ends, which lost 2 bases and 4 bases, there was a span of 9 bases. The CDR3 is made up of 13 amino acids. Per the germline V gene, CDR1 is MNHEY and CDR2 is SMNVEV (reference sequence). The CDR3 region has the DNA TGTGCCAGCAGTTTAGCGCAGGGGTACGAGCAGTACTTC. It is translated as CASSLAQGYEQYF.

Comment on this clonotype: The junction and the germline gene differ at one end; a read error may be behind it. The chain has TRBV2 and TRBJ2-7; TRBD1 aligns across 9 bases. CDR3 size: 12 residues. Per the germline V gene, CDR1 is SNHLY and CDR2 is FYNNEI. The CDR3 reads CASSARDRDMNF. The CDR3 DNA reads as TGTGCCAGCAGTGCCCGGGACAGGGATATGAACTTC. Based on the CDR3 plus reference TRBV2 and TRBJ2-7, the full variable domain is EPEVTQTPSHQVTQMGQEVILRCVPISNHLYFYWYRQILGQKVEFLVSFYNNEISEKSEIFDDQFSVERPDGSNFTLKIRSTKLEDSAMYFCASSARDRDMNFGPGTRLTVT.

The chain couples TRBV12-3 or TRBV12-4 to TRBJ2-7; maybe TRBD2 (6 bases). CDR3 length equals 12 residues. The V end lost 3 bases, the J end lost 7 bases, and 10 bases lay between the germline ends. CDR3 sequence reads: CASSLGGWEQYF. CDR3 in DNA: TGTGCCAGCAGTTTGGGGGGATGGGAGCAGTACTTC.

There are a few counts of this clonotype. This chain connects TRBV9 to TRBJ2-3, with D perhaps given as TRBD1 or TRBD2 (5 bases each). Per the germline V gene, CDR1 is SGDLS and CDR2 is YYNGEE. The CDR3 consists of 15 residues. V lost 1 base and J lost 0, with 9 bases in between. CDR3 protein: CASSVLWGSTDTQYF. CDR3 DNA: TGTGCCAGCAGCGTACTCTGGGGGAGCACAGATACGCAGTATTTT.

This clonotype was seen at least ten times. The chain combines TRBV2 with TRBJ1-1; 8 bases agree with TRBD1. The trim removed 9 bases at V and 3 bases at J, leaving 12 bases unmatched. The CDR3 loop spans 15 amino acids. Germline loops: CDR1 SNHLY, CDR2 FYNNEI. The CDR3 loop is CASFGQGRGHTEAFF. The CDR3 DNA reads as TGTGCCAGTTTTGGACAGGGTCGAGGACACACTGAAGCTTTCTTT. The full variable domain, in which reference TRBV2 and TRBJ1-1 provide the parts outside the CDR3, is EPEVTQTPSHQVTQMGQEVILRCVPISNHLYFYWYRQILGQKVEFLVSFYNNEISEKSEIFDDQFSVERPDGSNFTLKIRSTKLEDSAMYFCASFGQGRGHTEAFFGQGTRLTVV.

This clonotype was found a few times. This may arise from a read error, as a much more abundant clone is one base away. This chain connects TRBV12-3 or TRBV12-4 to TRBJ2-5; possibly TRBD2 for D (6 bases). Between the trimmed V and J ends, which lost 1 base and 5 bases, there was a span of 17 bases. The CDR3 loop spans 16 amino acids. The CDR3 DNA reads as TGTGCCAGCAGTTTAGGCGGGGCAGGTGCTGGGGAGACCCAGTACTTC. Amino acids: CASSLGGAGAGETQYF.

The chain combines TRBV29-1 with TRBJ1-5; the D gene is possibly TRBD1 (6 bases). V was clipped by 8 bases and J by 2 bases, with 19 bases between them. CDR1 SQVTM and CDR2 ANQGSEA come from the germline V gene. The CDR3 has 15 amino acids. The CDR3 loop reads CSLSWGGFGNQPQHF. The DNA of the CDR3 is TGCAGCCTTAGTTGGGGGGGCTTTGGCAATCAGCCCCAGCATTTT. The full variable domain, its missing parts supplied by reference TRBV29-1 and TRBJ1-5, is SAVISQKPSRDICQRGTSLTIQCQVDSQVTMMFWYRQQPGQSLTLIATANQGSEATYESGFVIDKFPISRPNLTFSTLTVSNMSPEDSSIYLCSLSWGGFGNQPQHFGDGTRLSIL.

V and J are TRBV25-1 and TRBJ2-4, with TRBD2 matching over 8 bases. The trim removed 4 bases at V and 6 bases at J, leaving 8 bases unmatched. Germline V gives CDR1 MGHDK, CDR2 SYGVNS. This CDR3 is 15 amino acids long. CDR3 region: CASSGKMSGRNIQYF. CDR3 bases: TGTGCCAGCAGTGGTAAGATGAGCGGGAGAAACATTCAGTACTTC.

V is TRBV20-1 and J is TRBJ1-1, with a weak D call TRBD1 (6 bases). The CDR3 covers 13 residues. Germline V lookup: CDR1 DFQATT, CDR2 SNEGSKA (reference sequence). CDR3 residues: CRVVRGGNTEAFF. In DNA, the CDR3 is TGCAGGGTAGTCAGGGGAGGGAACACTGAAGCTTTCTTT.

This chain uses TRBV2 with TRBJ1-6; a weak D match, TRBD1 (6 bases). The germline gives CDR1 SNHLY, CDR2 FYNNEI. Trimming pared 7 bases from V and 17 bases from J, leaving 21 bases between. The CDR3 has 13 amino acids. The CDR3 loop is CASTLGVGGLFHF. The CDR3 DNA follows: TGTGCCAGCACCCTAGGAGTCGGGGGCCTCTTCCACTTT.

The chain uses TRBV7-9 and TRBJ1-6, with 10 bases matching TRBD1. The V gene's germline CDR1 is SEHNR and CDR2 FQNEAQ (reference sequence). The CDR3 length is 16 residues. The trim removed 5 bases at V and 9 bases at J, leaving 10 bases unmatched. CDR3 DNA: TGTGCCAGCAGCAAGACAGGGGGCGTATCCCCTTCACCCCTCCACTTT. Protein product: CASSKTGGVSPSPLHF.

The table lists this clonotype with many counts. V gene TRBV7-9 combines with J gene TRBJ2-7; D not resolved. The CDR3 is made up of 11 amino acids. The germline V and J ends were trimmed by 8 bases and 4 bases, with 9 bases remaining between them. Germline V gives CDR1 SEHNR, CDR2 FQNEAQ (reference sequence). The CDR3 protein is CASSTSYEQYF. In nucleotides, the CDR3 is TGTGCCAGCTCAACTTCTTACGAGCAGTACTTC.

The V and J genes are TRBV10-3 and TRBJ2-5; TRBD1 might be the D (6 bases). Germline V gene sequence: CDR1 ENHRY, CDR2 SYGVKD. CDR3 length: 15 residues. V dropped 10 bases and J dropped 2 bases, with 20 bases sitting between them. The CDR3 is CASSDSRSLQETQYF. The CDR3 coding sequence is TGTGCCAGTTCGGACAGCAGAAGTCTTCAAGAGACCCAGTACTTC.

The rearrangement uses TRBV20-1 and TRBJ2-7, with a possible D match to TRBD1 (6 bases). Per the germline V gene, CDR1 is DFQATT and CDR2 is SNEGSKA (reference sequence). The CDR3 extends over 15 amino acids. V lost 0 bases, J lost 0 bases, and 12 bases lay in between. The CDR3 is CSARDLRDNSYEQYF. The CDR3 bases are TGCAGTGCTAGAGATCTTAGGGACAACTCCTACGAGCAGTACTTC.

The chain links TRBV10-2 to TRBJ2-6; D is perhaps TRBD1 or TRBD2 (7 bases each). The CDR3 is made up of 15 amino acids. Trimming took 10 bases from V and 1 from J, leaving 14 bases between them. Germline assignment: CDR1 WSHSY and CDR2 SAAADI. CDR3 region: CAIQGGLSGANVLTF. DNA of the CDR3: TGCGCCATTCAGGGGGGGTTATCTGGGGCCAACGTCCTGACTTTC.

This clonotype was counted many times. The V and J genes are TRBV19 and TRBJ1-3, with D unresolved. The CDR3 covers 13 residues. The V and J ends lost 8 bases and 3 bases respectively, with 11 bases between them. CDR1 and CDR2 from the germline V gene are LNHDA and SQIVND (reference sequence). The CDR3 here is CASCTASGNTIYF. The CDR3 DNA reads TGTGCCAGTTGCACCGCCAGTGGAAACACCATATATTTT.

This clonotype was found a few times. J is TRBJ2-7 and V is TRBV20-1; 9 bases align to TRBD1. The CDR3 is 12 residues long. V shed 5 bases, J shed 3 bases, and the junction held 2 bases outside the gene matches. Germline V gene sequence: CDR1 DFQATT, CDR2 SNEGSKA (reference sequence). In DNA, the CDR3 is TGCAGTGCTCCGGGACAGGGCTACGAGCAGTACTTC. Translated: CSAPGQGYEQYF.

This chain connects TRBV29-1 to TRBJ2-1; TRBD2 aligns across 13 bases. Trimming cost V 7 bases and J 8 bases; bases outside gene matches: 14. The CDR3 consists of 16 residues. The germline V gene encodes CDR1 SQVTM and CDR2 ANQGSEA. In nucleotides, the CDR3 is TGCAGCGCCTGCAAGGGGACTAGCGGGATGGGGTATGAGCAGTTCTTC. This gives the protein CSACKGTSGMGYEQFF.

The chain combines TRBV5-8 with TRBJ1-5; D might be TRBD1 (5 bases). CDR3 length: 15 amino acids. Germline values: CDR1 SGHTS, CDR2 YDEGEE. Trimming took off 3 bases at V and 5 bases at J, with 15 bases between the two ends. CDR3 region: CASSYSSGGYQPQHF. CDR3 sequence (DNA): TGTGCCAGCAGCTATTCGTCCGGGGGTTATCAGCCCCAGCATTTT.

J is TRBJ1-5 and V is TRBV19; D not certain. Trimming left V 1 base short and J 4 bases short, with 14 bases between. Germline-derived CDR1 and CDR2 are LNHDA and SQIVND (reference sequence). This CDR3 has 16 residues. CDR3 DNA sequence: TGTGCCAGTAGTATAGGAGGACGGGTTCGTAATCAGCCCCAGCATTTT. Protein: CASSIGGRVRNQPQHF.